The sequence of this TCR beta chain was determined in a study of CD8 T cells in ankylosing spondylitis. Broader study findings: A TCR beta motif of about 8 highly homologous variants seemed to mark ankylosing spondylitis blood.

Molecular-barcoded quantitative 5'-RACE produced these TCR beta libraries. MiXCR was run by TCRdb on the 5' RACE reads, yielding one entry per CDR3 protein. This table has under 400,000 distinct CDR3 sequences, 11% appearing once. The germline V and J ends were trimmed by 1 base and 3 bases, with 6 bases remaining between them. The length of the CDR3 is 13 residues. CDR1 and CDR2 (germline): MNHNS, SASEGT. A remark on this clonotype: What it binds is unknown.

This receptor was obtained from a female donor with ankylosing spondylitis or in good health (not recorded which). The rearrangement uses TRBV6-1 and TRBJ1-1; D remains ambiguous. The sequenced sample consisted of blood, either unsorted or a sorted T cell fraction (not recorded which). As DNA, the CDR3 is TGTGCCAGCAGTGAAGGCAGACACACTGAAGCTTTCTTT. This sequence encodes CASSEGRHTEAFF.